This is a list of T cell receptor beta chains from one sample in a study of blood T cell repertoires in COVID-19. Assay used: immunoSEQ multiplex PCR; TCRdb lists only in-frame clones, some missing. The sample has about 150,000 clones; more than 80% are singletons. Material: peripheral blood. These receptors were obtained from a man between 50 and 59 years old with acute or convalescent COVID-19. Each CDR3 is given with its conserved first and last residue. D genes are given only for firm matches. The size field is filled for only some rows; it gives once, few, many or a size class.

j_call | v_call | cdr3_length | clone_size | d_call | cdr3_nt | cdr3_aa
TRBJ2-2 | TRBV19 | 15 | . | . | TGTGCCAGTAGATCGGAGGGGCTTGGCACCGGGGAGCTGTTTTTT | CASRSEGLGTGELFF
TRBJ2-2 | TRBV9 | 17 | . | TRBD2 | TGTGCCAGCAGCTCCCGAGGGAGCGGGGCGAACACCGGGGAGCTGTTTTTT | CASSSRGSGANTGELFF
TRBJ1-5 | TRBV4-2 | 15 | . | TRBD1 | TGTGCCAGCAGCTTTGGGACAGGGAGCAATCAGCCCCAGCATTTT | CASSFGTGSNQPQHF
TRBJ1-1 | TRBV5-1 | 15 | . | TRBD1 | TGCGCCAGCAGCCTACGACAGGGGAGGGGGACTGAAGCTTTCTTT | CASSLRQGRGTEAFF
TRBJ1-1 | TRBV14 | 12 | few | . | TGTGCCAGCAGCAAAAACGCACATGATTCTTTCTTT | CASSKNAHDSFF
TRBJ1-6 | TRBV11-2 | 15 | . | . | TGTGCCAGCAGTTTAAACAGGCAGCCGGATTCACCCCTCCACTTT | CASSLNRQPDSPLHF
TRBJ2-5 | TRBV9 | 13 | . | . | TGTGCCAGCAGCCGACAGTCAGAAGAGACCCAGTACTTC | CASSRQSEETQYF
TRBJ2-5 | TRBV4-3 | 14 | . | . | TGCGCCAGCAGCCAAGTGGGCACCCAAGAGACCCAGTACTTC | CASSQVGTQETQYF
TRBJ2-7 | TRBV5-1 | 18 | . | . | TGCGCCAGCAGCTGGGCCCCTACCCACAGGGAGAAAAGCTACGAGCAGTACTTC | CASSWAPTHREKSYEQYF
TRBJ1-2 | TRBV20-1 | 16 | . | . | TGCAGTGCTAGTGGTCTTTATGGGGGCCCTAACTATGGCTACACCTTC | CSASGLYGGPNYGYTF
TRBJ2-3 | TRBV9 | 15 | . | TRBD1 | TGTGCCAGCAGCGCAGGACAGGGCACCACAGATACGCAGTATTTT | CASSAGQGTTDTQYF
TRBJ2-7 | TRBV5-4 | 14 | . | TRBD2 | TGTGCCACCATGGAGGGCGGGAGGTCCTACGAGCAGTACTTC | CATMEGGRSYEQYF
TRBJ1-1 | TRBV24-1 | 14 | . | . | TGTGCCACCAGTGACCCTGGAAGGGGTACTGAAGCTTTCTTT | CATSDPGRGTEAFF
TRBJ2-4 | TRBV28 | 16 | . | TRBD1 | TGTGCCAGCAGCCGGTACGGGACAGGGCTTAGATACATTCAGTACTTC | CASSRYGTGLRYIQYF
TRBJ2-1 | TRBV3-1/TRBV3-2 | 18 | once | TRBD2 | TGTGCCAGCAGCCAAGATCCTTATGCTAGCGGGGGTGTCTATGAGCAGTTCTTC | CASSQDPYASGGVYEQFF
TRBJ2-1 | TRBV19 | 14 | . | TRBD2 | TGTGCCAGTAGTATCAGCGGGAGTGGTCATGAGCAGTTCTTC | CASSISGSGHEQFF
TRBJ2-1 | TRBV27 | 23 | once | TRBD2 | TGTGCCAGCAGTCCCGGGCGGGCCAGTCGGGGGGTGAATGAGAGACGATCCTACAATGAGCAGTTCTTC | CASSPGRASRGVNERRSYNEQFF
TRBJ1-2 | TRBV29-1 | 12 | . | TRBD1 | TGCAGCGTTGTACGACAGGGGAATGGCTACACCTTC | CSVVRQGNGYTF
TRBJ2-5 | TRBV12-5 | 16 | once | . | TGTGCTAGTGGTTCCTCCGGGACTCGAAGGGCAGAGACCCAGTACTTC | CASGSSGTRRAETQYF
TRBJ2-1 | TRBV5-1 | 15 | . | . | TGCGCCAGCAGCTTGGGGGCGGGACCGTTTGATGAGCAGTTCTTC | CASSLGAGPFDEQFF
TRBJ1-5 | TRBV19 | 14 | . | . | TGTGCCAGTAGTATCCCCCGGTTGAATCAGCCCCAGCATTTT | CASSIPRLNQPQHF
TRBJ1-5 | TRBV19 | 16 | . | TRBD1 | TGTGCCAGTAGTATAGGTAGGGGGCAGGGCAATCAGCCCCAGCATTTT | CASSIGRGQGNQPQHF